This is a list of T cell receptor beta chains from one sample in a study of T cells in Graves' hyperthyroidism and ophthalmopathy. One entry per CDR3 protein results from TCRdb running MiXCR on the multiplex PCR reads. The sample holds fewer than 300,000 distinct CDR3 sequences, 20% to 30% seen once. Material for sequencing was blood. The receptors were gathered from a man between 40 and 49 years old with Graves' hyperthyroidism that later progressed to Graves' ophthalmopathy. CDR3s include the opening cysteine and the closing phenylalanine or tryptophan.

j_gene,v_gene,len,CDR3aa
TRBJ2-5,TRBV20-1,11,CSARQGETQYF
TRBJ1-2,TRBV27,17,CASSLSGPHVELVGYTF
TRBJ2-2,TRBV29-1,14,CSVGLAGGPGELFF
TRBJ1-5,TRBV7-9,16,CASSQETGLGNQPQHF
TRBJ2-2,TRBV6-5,15,CASSWGRVVPGELFF
TRBJ1-3,TRBV12-3/TRBV12-4,13,CAGDRDGGNTIYF
TRBJ1-1,TRBV11-1,16,CASSPEGQGARTEAFF
TRBJ1-5,TRBV9,12,CTWRKSNQPQHF
TRBJ2-4,TRBV20-1,13,CSASGQGLDIQYF
TRBJ1-1,TRBV29-1,12,CSVERRGTEAFF
TRBJ2-2,TRBV10-1,14,CASSEGQNTGELFF
TRBJ2-2,TRBV11-3,13,CASSPGGAGELFF
TRBJ1-2,TRBV24-1,14,CATSDPRTGFGYTF
TRBJ1-1,TRBV5-1,15,CASSLARLGGTEAFF
TRBJ2-7,TRBV14,16,CASSQRAGVPSYEQYF
TRBJ2-7,TRBV18,14,CASSPVGASNEQYF
TRBJ2-7,TRBV6-1,18,CASSVEGGRGLNSYEQYF
TRBJ1-5,TRBV6-1,13,CASMQGINQPQHF